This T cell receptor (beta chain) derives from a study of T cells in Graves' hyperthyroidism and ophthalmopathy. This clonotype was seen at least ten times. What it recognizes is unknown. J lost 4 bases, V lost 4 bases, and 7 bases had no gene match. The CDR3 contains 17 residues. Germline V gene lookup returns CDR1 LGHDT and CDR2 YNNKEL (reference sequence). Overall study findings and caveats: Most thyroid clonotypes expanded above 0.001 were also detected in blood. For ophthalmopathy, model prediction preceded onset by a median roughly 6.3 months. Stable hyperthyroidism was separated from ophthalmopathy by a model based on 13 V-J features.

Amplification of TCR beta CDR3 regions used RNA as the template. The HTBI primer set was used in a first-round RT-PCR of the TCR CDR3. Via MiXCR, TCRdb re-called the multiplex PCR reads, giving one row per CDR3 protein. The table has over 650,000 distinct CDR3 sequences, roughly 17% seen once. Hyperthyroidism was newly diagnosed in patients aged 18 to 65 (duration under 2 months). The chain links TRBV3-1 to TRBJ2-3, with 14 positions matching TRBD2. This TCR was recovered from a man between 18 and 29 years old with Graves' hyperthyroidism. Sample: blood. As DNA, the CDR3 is TGTGCCAGCAGCCCCGGGACTAGCGGGAGAGTCGCAGATACGCAGTATTTT. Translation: CASSPGTSGRVADTQYF.